This T cell receptor (beta chain) appears in the sequencing data of a study of CD8 T cells in Susac syndrome. With random hexamers, roughly 0.45 to 1 ug RNA was reverse transcribed. TCRdb re-derived calls from the immunoSEQ multiplex PCR reads in MiXCR, one entry per CDR3 protein. The sample lists 150,000 to 200,000 distinct CDR3 sequences, more than 90% occurring once. The ends were cut back, 5 bases at V and 9 bases at J, with 26 bases in the middle. CDR1 and CDR2 (germline): MNHEY, SVGEGT. The CDR3 runs to 17 residues. Controls were healthy donors chosen to match patients in age and sex. The chain combines TRBV6-2 or TRBV6-3 with TRBJ2-1; D remains unclear. The TCR originated in a human donor in good health. Sequencing was done on a sample of CD4+ T cells from PBMCs. CDR3 in DNA: TGTGCCAGCAGTCAAACACCGGGCTCCGTGGGAACCATTGAGCAGTTCTTC. It yields the protein CASSQTPGSVGTIEQFF.